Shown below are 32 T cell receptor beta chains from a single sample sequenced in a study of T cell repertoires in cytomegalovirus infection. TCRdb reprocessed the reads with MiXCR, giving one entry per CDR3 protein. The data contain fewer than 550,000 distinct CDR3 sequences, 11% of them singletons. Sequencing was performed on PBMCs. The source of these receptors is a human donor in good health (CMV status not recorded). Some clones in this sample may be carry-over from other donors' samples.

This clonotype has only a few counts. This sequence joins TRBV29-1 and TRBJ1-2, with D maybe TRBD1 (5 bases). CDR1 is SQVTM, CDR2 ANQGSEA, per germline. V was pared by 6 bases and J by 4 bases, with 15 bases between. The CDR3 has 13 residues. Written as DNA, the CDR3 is TGCAGCGTGGCCCCGGGACTATTCTATGGCTACACCTTC. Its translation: CSVAPGLFYGYTF. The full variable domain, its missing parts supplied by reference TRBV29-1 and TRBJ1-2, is SAVISQKPSRDICQRGTSLTIQCQVDSQVTMMFWYRQQPGQSLTLIATANQGSEATYESGFVIDKFPISRPNLTFSTLTVSNMSPEDSSIYLCSVAPGLFYGYTFGSGTRLTVV.

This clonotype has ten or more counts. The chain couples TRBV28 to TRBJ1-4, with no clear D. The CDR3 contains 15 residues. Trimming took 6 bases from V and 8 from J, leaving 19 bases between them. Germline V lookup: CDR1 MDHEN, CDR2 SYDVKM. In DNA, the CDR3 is TGTGCCAGCAGACCCCTAAGTTTTACGGGGGAAAAACTGTTTTTT. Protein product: CASRPLSFTGEKLFF.

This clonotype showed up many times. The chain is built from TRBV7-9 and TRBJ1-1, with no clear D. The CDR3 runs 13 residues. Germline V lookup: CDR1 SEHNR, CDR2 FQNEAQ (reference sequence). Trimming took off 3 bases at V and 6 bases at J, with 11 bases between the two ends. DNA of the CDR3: TGTGCCAGCAGCTTCCTTCTTTCGGCTGAAGCTTTCTTT. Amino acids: CASSFLLSAEAFF. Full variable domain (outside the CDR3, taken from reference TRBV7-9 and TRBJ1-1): DTGVSQNPRHKITKRGQNVTFRCDPISEHNRLYWYRQTLGQGPEFLTYFQNEAQLEKSRLLSDRFSAERPKGSFSTLEIQRTEQGDSAMYLCASSFLLSAEAFFGQGTRLTVV.

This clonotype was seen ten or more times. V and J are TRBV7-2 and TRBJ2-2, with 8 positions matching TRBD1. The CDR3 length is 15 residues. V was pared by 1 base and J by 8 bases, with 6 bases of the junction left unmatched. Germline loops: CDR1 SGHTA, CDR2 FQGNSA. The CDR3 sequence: CASSLGTGSSGELFF. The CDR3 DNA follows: TGTGCCAGCAGCTTAGGGACAGGGAGCTCTGGGGAGCTGTTTTTT.

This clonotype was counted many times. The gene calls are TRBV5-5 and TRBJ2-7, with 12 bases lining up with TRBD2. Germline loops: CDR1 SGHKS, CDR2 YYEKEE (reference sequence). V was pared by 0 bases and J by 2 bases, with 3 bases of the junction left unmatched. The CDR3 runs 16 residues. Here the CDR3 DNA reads TGTGCCAGCAGCTTGGAACTAGCGGGGGGCACCTACGAGCAGTACTTC. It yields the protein CASSLELAGGTYEQYF.

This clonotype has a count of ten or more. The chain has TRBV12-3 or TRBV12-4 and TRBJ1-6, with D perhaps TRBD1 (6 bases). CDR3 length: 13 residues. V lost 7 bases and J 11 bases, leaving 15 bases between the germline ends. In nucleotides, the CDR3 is TGTGCCAGCAACACACAGGGAGGAGCACCCCTCCACTTT. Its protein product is CASNTQGGAPLHF.

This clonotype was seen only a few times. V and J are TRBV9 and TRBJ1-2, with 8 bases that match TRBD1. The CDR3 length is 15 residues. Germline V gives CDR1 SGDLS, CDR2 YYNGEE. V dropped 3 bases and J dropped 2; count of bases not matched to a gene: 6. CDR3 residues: CASSAQGAGNYGYTF. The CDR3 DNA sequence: TGTGCCAGCAGCGCCCAGGGGGCAGGGAACTATGGCTACACCTTC.

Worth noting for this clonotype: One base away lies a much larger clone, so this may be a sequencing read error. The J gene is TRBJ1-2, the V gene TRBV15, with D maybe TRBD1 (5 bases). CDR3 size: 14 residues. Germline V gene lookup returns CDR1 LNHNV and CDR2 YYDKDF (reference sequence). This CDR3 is CVTSRPGGNYGYTF. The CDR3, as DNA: TGTGTCACCAGCAGACCGGGGGGAAACTATGGCTACACCTTC.

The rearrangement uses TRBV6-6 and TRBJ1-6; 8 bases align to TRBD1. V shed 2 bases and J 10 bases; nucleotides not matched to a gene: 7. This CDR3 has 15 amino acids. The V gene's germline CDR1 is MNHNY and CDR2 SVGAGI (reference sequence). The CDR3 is CASSYTGQGGSPLHF. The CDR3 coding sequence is TGTGCCAGCAGTTACACCGGACAGGGAGGCTCACCCCTCCACTTT.

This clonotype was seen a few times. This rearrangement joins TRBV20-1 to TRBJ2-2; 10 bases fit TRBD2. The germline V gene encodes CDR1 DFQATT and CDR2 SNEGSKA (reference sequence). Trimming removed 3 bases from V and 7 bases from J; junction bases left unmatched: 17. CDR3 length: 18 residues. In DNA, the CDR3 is TGCAGTGCTAGGGGTACTAGCGGGATTTCACGTGGGTTCGGGGAGCTGTTTTTT. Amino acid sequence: CSARGTSGISRGFGELFF.

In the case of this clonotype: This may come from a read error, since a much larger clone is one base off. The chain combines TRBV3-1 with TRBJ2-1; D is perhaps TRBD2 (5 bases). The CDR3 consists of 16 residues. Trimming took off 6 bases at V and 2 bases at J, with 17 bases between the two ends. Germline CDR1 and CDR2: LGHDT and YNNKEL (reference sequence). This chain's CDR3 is CASSPGVGSAYNEQFF. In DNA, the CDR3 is TGTGCCAGCAGTCCAGGCGTGGGGAGCGCCTACAATGAGCAGTTCTTC.

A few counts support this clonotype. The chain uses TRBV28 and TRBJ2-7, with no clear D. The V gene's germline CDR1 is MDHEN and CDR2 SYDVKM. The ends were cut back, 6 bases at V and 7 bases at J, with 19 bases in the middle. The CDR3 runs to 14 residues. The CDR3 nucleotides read TGTGCCAGCAGGCCCCAGGAGTCCTCCTGGGAGCAGTACTTC. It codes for CASRPQESSWEQYF.

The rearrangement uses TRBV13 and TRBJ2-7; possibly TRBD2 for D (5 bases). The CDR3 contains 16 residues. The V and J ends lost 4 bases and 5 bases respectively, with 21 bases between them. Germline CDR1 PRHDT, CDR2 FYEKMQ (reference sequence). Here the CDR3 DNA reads TGTGCCAGCAGCTCCCCTCTTGAGGGAGAACACGACGAGCAGTACTTC. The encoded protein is CASSSPLEGEHDEQYF.

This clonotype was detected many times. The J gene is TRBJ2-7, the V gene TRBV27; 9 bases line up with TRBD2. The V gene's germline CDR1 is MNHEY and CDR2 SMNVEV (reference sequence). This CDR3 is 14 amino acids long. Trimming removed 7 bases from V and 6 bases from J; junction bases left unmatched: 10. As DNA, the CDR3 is TGTGCCAGCAAGCAGGGGCGGGGGGGCCTCGAGCAGTACTTC. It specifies CASKQGRGGLEQYF.

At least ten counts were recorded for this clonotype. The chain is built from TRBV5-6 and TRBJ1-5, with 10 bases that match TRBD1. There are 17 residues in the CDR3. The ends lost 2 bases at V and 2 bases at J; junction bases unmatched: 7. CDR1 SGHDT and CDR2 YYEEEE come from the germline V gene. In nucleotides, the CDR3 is TGTGCCAGCAGCTTAGACAGGGGGCGCGGGGGCAATCAGCCCCAGCATTTT. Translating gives CASSLDRGRGGNQPQHF.

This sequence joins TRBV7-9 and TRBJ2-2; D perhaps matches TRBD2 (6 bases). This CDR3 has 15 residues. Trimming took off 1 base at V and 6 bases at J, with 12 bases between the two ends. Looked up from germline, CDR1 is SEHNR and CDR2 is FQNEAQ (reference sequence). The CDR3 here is CASSLGGGDAGELFF. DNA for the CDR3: TGTGCCAGCAGCTTAGGAGGCGGGGACGCCGGGGAGCTGTTTTTT.

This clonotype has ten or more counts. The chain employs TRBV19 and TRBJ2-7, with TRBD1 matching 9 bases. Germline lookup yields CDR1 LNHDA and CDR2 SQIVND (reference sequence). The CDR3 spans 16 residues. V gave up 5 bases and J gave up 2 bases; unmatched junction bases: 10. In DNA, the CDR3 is TGTGCCAGTAGTCCGAGCGTCGGACAGGGGACCTACGAGCAGTACTTC. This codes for CASSPSVGQGTYEQYF.

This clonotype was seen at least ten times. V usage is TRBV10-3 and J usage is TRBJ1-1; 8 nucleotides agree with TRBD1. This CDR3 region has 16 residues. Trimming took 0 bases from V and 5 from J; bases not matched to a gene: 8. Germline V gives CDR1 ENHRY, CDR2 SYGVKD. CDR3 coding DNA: TGTGCCATCAGTGAGTCCGGGACAGGCATCGGGACTGAAGCTTTCTTT. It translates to CAISESGTGIGTEAFF.

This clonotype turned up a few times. The CDR3 DNA reads TGTGCCATCAGTCTAGCGGGCCCGAGGAATGAGCAGTTCTTC. The encoded protein is CAISLAGPRNEQFF. The chain joins TRBV10-3 to TRBJ2-1; TRBD2 aligns across 8 bases. V trimming: 5 bases; J trimming: 7 bases; junction bases outside the gene matches: 7. The CDR3 has 14 residues. Germline values: CDR1 ENHRY, CDR2 SYGVKD.

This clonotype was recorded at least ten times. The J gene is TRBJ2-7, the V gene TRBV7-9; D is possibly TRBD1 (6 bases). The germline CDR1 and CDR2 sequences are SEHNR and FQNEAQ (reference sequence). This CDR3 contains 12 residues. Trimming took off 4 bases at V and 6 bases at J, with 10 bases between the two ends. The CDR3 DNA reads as TGTGCCAGCAGCTCGACGACAGGCGAGCAGTACTTC. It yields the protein CASSSTTGEQYF.

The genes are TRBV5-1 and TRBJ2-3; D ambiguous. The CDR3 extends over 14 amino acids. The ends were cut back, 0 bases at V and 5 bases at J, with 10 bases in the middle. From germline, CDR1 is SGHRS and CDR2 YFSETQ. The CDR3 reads CASSLGPEQDTQYF. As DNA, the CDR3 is TGCGCCAGCAGCTTGGGCCCGGAGCAAGATACGCAGTATTTT. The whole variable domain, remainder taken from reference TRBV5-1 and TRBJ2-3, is KAGVTQTPRYLIKTRGQQVTLSCSPISGHRSVSWYQQTPGQGLQFLFEYFSETQRNKGNFPGRFSGRQFSNSRSEMNVSTLELGDSALYLCASSLGPEQDTQYFGPGTRLTVL.

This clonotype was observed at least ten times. The CDR3 loop is CASSLDAFSPLHF. The CDR3 DNA reads as TGTGCCAGCAGCTTAGATGCGTTTTCACCCCTCCACTTT. V gene TRBV7-9 combines with J gene TRBJ1-6; D not resolved. This CDR3 has 13 amino acids. The V end was cut by 1 base, the J end by 9 bases, with 7 bases between. The germline gives CDR1 SEHNR, CDR2 FQNEAQ (reference sequence). Full variable domain (outside the CDR3, taken from reference TRBV7-9 and TRBJ1-6): DTGVSQNPRHKITKRGQNVTFRCDPISEHNRLYWYRQTLGQGPEFLTYFQNEAQLEKSRLLSDRFSAERPKGSFSTLEIQRTEQGDSAMYLCASSLDAFSPLHFGNGTRLTVT.

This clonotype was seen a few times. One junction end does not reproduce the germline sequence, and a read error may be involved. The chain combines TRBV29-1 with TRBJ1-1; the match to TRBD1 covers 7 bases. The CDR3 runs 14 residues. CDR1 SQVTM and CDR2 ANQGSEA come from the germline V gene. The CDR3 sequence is CSVEVQGMNTEAFF. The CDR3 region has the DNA TGCAGCGTAGAAGTACAGGGGATGAACACTGAAGCTTTCTTT.

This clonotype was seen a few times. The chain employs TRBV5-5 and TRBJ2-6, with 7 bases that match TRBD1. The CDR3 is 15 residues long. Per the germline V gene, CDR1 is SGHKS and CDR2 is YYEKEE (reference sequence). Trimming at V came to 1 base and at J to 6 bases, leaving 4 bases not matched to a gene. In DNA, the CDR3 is TGTGCCAGCAGCTTGACAGGGGTTTCGGCCAACGTCCTGACTTTC. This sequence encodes CASSLTGVSANVLTF.

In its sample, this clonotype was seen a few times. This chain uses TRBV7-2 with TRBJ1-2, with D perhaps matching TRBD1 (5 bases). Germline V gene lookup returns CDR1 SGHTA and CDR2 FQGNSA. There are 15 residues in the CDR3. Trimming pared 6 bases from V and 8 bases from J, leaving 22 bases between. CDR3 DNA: TGTGCCAGCAGGCCTTCCAGCGCAGGGCGAAGAGGCTACACCTTC. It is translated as CASRPSSAGRRGYTF. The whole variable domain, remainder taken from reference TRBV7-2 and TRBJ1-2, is GAGVSQSPSNKVTEKGKDVELRCDPISGHTALYWYRQSLGQGLEFLIYFQGNSAPDKSGLPSDRFSAERTGGSVSTLTIQRTQQEDSAVYLCASRPSSAGRRGYTFGSGTRLTVV.

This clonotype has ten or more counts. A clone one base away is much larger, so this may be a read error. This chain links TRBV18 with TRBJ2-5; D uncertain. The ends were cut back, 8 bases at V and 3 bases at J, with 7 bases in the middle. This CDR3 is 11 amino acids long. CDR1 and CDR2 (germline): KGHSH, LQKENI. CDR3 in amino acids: CASSPEETQYF. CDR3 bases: TGTGCCAGCAGCCCCGAAGAGACCCAGTACTTC.

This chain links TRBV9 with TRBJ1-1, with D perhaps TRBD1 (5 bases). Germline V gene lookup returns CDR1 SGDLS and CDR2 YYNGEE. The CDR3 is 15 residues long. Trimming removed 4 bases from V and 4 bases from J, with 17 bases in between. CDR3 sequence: CASSPGRGTSTEAFF. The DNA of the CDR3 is TGTGCCAGCAGCCCAGGGAGAGGGACCAGCACTGAAGCTTTCTTT.

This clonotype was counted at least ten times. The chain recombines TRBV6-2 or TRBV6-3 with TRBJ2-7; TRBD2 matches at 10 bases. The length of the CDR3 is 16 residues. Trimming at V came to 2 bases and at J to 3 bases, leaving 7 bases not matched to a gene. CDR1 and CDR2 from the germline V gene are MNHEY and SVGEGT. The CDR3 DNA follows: TGTGCCAGCAGTTACAGGGCTAGCGGGGGCCTCTACGAGCAGTACTTC. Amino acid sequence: CASSYRASGGLYEQYF.

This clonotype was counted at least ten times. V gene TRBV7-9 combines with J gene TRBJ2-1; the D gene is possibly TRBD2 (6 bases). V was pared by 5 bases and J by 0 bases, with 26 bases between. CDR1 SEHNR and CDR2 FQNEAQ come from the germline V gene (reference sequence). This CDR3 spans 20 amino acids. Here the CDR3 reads CASSKVAGTLMLSSYNEQFF. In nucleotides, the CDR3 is TGTGCCAGCAGCAAGGTGGCGGGGACTCTAATGTTAAGCTCCTACAATGAGCAGTTCTTC.

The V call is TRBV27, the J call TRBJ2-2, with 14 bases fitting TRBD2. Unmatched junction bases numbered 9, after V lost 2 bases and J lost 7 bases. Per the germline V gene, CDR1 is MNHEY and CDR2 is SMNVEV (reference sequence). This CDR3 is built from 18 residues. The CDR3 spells CASSLRGLAGDVHGELFF. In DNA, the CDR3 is TGTGCCAGCAGTTTAAGGGGACTAGCGGGAGATGTACACGGGGAGCTGTTTTTT.

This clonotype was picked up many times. The CDR3 DNA follows: TGCAGCGTTGATGCTCCGGGACAGGGAGGGGCCGGGGAGCTGTTTTTT. This encodes CSVDAPGQGGAGELFF. V is TRBV29-1 and J is TRBJ2-2, with 9 bases aligning to TRBD1. The J segment lost 6 bases and the V segment lost 3 bases, leaving 11 bases of the junction unmatched. Germline V gives CDR1 SQVTM, CDR2 ANQGSEA. This CDR3 spans 16 amino acids.

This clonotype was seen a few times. The CDR3 DNA follows: TGCGCCAGCAGTACAGGGGGCTACACTGAAGCTTTCTTT. It is translated as CASSTGGYTEAFF. The chain combines TRBV5-1 with TRBJ1-1, with 9 bases that match TRBD1. This CDR3 is built from 13 residues. Per the germline V gene, CDR1 is SGHRS and CDR2 is YFSETQ. Trimming cost V 5 bases and J 3 bases; bases outside gene matches: 2.